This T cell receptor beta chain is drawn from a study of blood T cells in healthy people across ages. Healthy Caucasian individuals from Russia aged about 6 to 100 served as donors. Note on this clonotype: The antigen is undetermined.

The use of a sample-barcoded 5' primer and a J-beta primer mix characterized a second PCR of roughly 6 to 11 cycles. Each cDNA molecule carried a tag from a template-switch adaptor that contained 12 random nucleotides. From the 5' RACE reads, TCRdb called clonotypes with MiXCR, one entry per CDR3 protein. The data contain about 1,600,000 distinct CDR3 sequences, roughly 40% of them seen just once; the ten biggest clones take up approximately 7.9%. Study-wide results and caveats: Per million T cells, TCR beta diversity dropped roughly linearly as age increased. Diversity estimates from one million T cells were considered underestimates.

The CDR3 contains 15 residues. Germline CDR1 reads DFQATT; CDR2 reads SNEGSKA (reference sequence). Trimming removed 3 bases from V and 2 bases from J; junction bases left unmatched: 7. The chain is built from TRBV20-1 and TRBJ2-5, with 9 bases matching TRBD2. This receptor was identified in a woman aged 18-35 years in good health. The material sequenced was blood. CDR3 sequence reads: CSASLPSGIQETQYF. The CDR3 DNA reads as TGCAGTGCTAGTTTACCTAGCGGGATTCAAGAGACCCAGTACTTC.